Shown below are 22 T cell receptor beta chains from a single sample sequenced in a study of CD8+ T cells in alopecia areata. Following extraction, RNA underwent reverse transcription to cDNA, which served as the sequencing template. Repertoires were generated with immunoSEQ multiplex PCR, while TCRdb's copy carries only in-frame clones and drops some. The sample yields roughly 180,000 clones, 40% to 65% seen once. Specified treatment: oral pan-JAK inhibitor, 5-10 mg twice daily. The input for sequencing was CD8+ T cells sorted from blood, taken around week 54, from a patient treated with tofacitinib. The receptor source for this set is a human donor with alopecia areata.

This clone has just one count. This chain connects TRBV9 to TRBJ2-3; 8 nucleotides line up with TRBD2. The germline V gene has CDR1 SGDLS and CDR2 YYNGEE. The CDR3 length is 17 residues. V lost 3 bases to trimming and J lost 0 bases; unmatched junction nucleotides: 9. The CDR3 nucleotides are TGTGCCAGCAGCGGCCCGCCTCTAGCGGGTAGCACAGATACGCAGTATTTT. Protein product: CASSGPPLAGSTDTQYF.

Concerning this clone: The conserved phenylalanine or tryptophan is not found at the CDR3 terminus, so this likely reflects a read error. It is unclear where the CDR3 begins or ends on the DNA, so no DNA is shown, and the CDR3 is as TCRdb lists it. The genes are TRBV6-6 and TRBJ1-1; TRBD1, the table's D call, was not compared with the DNA. The germline gives CDR1 MNHNY, CDR2 SVGAGI (reference sequence). Both ends counted, the CDR3 spans 12 residues. CDR3 sequence: CASSLGTVVPFL.

The V call is TRBV4-1, the J call TRBJ1-5; D is uncertain. This CDR3 has 15 amino acids. Germline values: CDR1 MGHRA, CDR2 YSYEKL. Trimming stripped 3 bases from V and 0 bases from J, with 9 bases between. The CDR3 sequence is CASSQGLYSNQPQHF. DNA of the CDR3: TGCGCCAGCAGCCAGGGTCTCTATAGCAATCAGCCCCAGCATTTT.

Worth noting for this clone: Distinct nucleotide sequences in the sample also encode this CDR3. The chain carries TRBV30 and TRBJ2-3; D gene uncertain. The germline gives CDR1 GTSNPN, CDR2 SVGIG (reference sequence). Trimming left V 0 bases short and J 5 bases short, with 3 bases between. The CDR3 sequence is 11 residues long. The CDR3 reads CAWSVGDTQYF. In nucleotides, the CDR3 is TGTGCCTGGAGTGTCGGAGATACGCAGTATTTT.

Only one count was recorded for this clone. The J gene is TRBJ2-1, the V gene TRBV7-9, with D possibly TRBD1 on 6 matching bases. Germline assignment: CDR1 SEHNR and CDR2 FQNEAQ (reference sequence). Trimming removed 4 bases from V and 6 bases from J, with 19 bases in between. The CDR3 length is 16 residues. This CDR3 is CASSSVTGTLFNEQFF. In nucleotides, the CDR3 is TGTGCCAGCAGCTCCGTTACAGGGACACTATTCAATGAGCAGTTCTTC.

The chain recombines TRBV5-1 with TRBJ2-5, with TRBD1 identical over 8 bases. V lost 3 bases and J lost 7; bases outside the gene matches: 5. CDR3 length: 13 amino acids. Germline lookup yields CDR1 SGHRS and CDR2 YFSETQ. The CDR3 sequence: CASSSGQGWTQYF. The CDR3, as DNA: TGCGCCAGCAGCTCCGGACAGGGATGGACCCAGTACTTC.

This chain joins TRBV7-9 and TRBJ2-7, with TRBD2 as a possible D gene (6 bases). Per the germline V gene, CDR1 is SEHNR and CDR2 is FQNEAQ (reference sequence). The CDR3 has 17 amino acids. V was cut by 0 bases and J by 2 bases, with 17 bases left in between. Written as DNA, the CDR3 is TGTGCCAGCAGCTTAGCGGAGGGGACTTCGGCAACCTACGAGCAGTACTTC. Its protein is CASSLAEGTSATYEQYF.

The table lists this clone with a few counts. In DNA, the CDR3 is TGCAGCGTTGAAGATGTCTTCAGGAAAGAGACCCAGTACTTC. Translated: CSVEDVFRKETQYF. The genes are TRBV29-1 and TRBJ2-5; D gene uncertain. This CDR3 region has 14 residues. The germline V and J ends were trimmed by 0 bases and 3 bases, with 11 bases remaining between them. From germline, CDR1 is SQVTM and CDR2 ANQGSEA. The variable domain in full, with the rest retrieved from reference TRBV29-1 and TRBJ2-5, is SAVISQKPSRDICQRGTSLTIQCQVDSQVTMMFWYRQQPGQSLTLIATANQGSEATYESGFVIDKFPISRPNLTFSTLTVSNMSPEDSSIYLCSVEDVFRKETQYFGPGTRLLVL.

A note on this clone: Its ends do not fully match the called genes, so a read error is possible. The chain combines TRBV10-3 with TRBJ2-1, with D tentatively TRBD2 (7 bases). Germline loops: CDR1 ENHRY, CDR2 SYGVKD. CDR3 length equals 17 residues. DNA for the CDR3: TGTGCCAGCAGTCCGTTCGGGGGGCGTGGCTCCTACAATGAGCAGTTCTTC. Protein sequence: CASSPFGGRGSYNEQFF.

The chain uses TRBV6-4 and TRBJ2-1; 10 bases align to TRBD2. The germline V gene encodes CDR1 MRHNA and CDR2 SNTAGT. Losses at the gene ends were 3 bases for V and 9 bases for J; bases not matched to a gene: 2. CDR3 length: 13 amino acids. CDR3 loop: CASSELAGFEQFF. Written as DNA, the CDR3 is TGTGCCAGCAGTGAACTAGCGGGGTTTGAGCAGTTCTTC.

The chain recombines TRBV7-9 with TRBJ2-5; D not certain. Trimming cost V 10 bases and J 2 bases, with 11 bases left between them. CDR3 length equals 12 residues. CDR1 SEHNR and CDR2 FQNEAQ come from the germline V gene (reference sequence). CDR3 nucleotide sequence: TGTGCCACCGAGGTGGTTCAAGAGACCCAGTACTTC. Its translation is CATEVVQETQYF.

The J gene is TRBJ1-1, the V gene TRBV7-2; D remains unclear. The CDR3 sequence is 14 residues long. V was cut by 5 bases and J by 1 base, with 11 bases left in between. Germline CDR1 SGHTA, CDR2 FQGNSA. Here the CDR3 DNA reads TGTGCCAGCAGCCCCTCTCAAGGGAACACTGAAGCTTTCTTT. Its translation: CASSPSQGNTEAFF. The full variable domain, rest sourced from reference TRBV7-2 and TRBJ1-1, is GAGVSQSPSNKVTEKGKDVELRCDPISGHTALYWYRQSLGQGLEFLIYFQGNSAPDKSGLPSDRFSAERTGGSVSTLTIQRTQQEDSAVYLCASSPSQGNTEAFFGQGTRLTVV.

This clone appeared a few times. The rearrangement links TRBV19 to TRBJ1-1; D is unclear. The germline CDR1 and CDR2 sequences are LNHDA and SQIVND (reference sequence). The CDR3 runs to 13 residues. Trimming took 5 bases from V and 11 from J, leaving 18 bases between them. The CDR3 DNA reads as TGTGCCAGTAGTCCCTTAATGGGCTATGAGGCTTTCTTT. Translation gives CASSPLMGYEAFF.

This chain links TRBV9 with TRBJ1-1; 7 nucleotides align to TRBD1. The CDR3 runs 16 residues. Germline loops: CDR1 SGDLS, CDR2 YYNGEE. V trimming: 4 bases; J trimming: 0 bases; junction bases outside the gene matches: 9. CDR3 coding DNA: TGTGCCAGCAGCCCTCGGACAGGAGTATTGAACACTGAAGCTTTCTTT. Translated: CASSPRTGVLNTEAFF.

In its sample, this clone was seen once. In nucleotides, the CDR3 is TGTGCCAGCTCGGAGGGACATGGCTATGGCTACACCTTC. Translation: CASSEGHGYGYTF. The chain combines TRBV6-5 with TRBJ1-2, with a possible D match to TRBD1 (6 bases). Trimming took off 8 bases at V and 4 bases at J, with 14 bases between the two ends. Germline lookup yields CDR1 MNHEY and CDR2 SVGAGI. The CDR3 is 13 residues long.

The V gene is TRBV11-1, the J gene TRBJ2-2, with D possibly TRBD2 on 6 matching bases. V dropped 5 bases and J dropped 7 bases, with 11 bases sitting between them. The CDR3 length is 13 residues. Germline V lookup: CDR1 SGHAT, CDR2 FQDESV (reference sequence). CDR3 nucleotides: TGTGCCAGCAGCCCGACTAGGATCGGGGAGCTGTTTTTT. Protein product: CASSPTRIGELFF.

The J gene is TRBJ2-3, the V gene TRBV7-2; weak D call: TRBD1 (5 bases). This CDR3 is 15 amino acids long. V was trimmed by 1 base and J by 3 bases, leaving 11 bases between them. The germline gives CDR1 SGHTA, CDR2 FQGNSA. The CDR3 DNA is TGTGCCAGCAGCTTAGATAGGGGTTGGACAGATACGCAGTATTTT. This encodes CASSLDRGWTDTQYF.

This chain connects TRBV14 to TRBJ2-2, with TRBD1 matching 12 bases. The V and J ends lost 4 bases and 6 bases, in that order; junction bases with no gene match: 6. The CDR3 has 16 amino acids. Germline CDR1 reads SGHDN; CDR2 reads FVKESK. CDR3 sequence (DNA): TGTGCCAGCAGCCCCGGGGACAGGGGGCACTCCGGGGAGCTGTTTTTT. This sequence encodes CASSPGDRGHSGELFF.

This clone was counted between two and nine times. The chain joins TRBV9 to TRBJ2-1; TRBD2 matches at 8 bases. This CDR3 contains 15 residues. Trimming removed 3 bases from V and 7 bases from J; junction bases left unmatched: 9. Germline V gene data show CDR1 as SGDLS and CDR2 as YYNGEE. The CDR3 reads CASSERGGIKNEQFF. DNA of the CDR3: TGTGCCAGCAGCGAACGGGGGGGCATTAAAAATGAGCAGTTCTTC.

This clone was counted a few times. The chain recombines TRBV5-4 with TRBJ2-7; TRBD2 matches 8 bases. The germline gives CDR1 SGHNT, CDR2 YYREEE (reference sequence). J gave up 3 bases and V 7 bases, and 15 bases lay outside the gene matches. This CDR3 contains 16 residues. The CDR3 region is CASPSSGGPDLYEQYF. The CDR3 nucleotides read TGTGCCAGCCCTTCCAGCGGGGGCCCGGATCTCTACGAGCAGTACTTC. Drawing the rest from reference TRBV5-4 and TRBJ2-7, the complete variable domain is ETGVTQSPTHLIKTRGQQVTLRCSSQSGHNTVSWYQQALGQGPQFIFQYYREEENGRGNFPPRFSGLQFPNYSSELNVNALELDDSALYLCASPSSGGPDLYEQYFGPGTRLTVT.

The chain uses TRBV27 and TRBJ1-3; 9 bases fit TRBD1. The V segment lost 5 bases and the J segment 16 bases; nucleotides outside the gene matches: 21. Per germline, CDR1 MNHEY and CDR2 SMNVEV (reference sequence). CDR3 size: 16 residues. CDR3 sequence (DNA): TGTGCCAGCAGTCCCTCTAAGGGACAGGGAAGAAGAGAATCGTATTTT. The encoded protein is CASSPSKGQGRRESYF.

In this sample, this clone turned up a few times. The V and J genes are TRBV6-5 and TRBJ1-6; D gene unclear. This CDR3 has 14 residues. V lost 6 bases, J lost 10 bases, and 16 bases lay in between. Germline V lookup: CDR1 MNHEY, CDR2 SVGAGI. The CDR3 loop reads CASRPRGLRSPLHF. CDR3 DNA: TGTGCCAGCAGGCCCCGAGGGCTACGATCACCCCTCCACTTT.